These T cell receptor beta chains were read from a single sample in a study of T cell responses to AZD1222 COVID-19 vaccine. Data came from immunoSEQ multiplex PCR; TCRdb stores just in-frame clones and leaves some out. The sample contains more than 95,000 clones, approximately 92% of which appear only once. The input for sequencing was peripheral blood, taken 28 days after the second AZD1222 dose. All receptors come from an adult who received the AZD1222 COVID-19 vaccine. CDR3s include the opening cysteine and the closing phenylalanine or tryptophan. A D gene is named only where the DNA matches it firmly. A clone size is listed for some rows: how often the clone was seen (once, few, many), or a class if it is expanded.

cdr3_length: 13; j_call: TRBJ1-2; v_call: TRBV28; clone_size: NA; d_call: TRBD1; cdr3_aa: CASRGQGSHGYTF; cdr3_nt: TGTGCCAGCAGGGGACAGGGGTCACATGGCTACACCTTC
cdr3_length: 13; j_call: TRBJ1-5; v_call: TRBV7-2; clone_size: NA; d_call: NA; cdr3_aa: CASSFGSNQPQHF; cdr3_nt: TGTGCCAGCAGCTTTGGGAGCAATCAGCCCCAGCATTTT
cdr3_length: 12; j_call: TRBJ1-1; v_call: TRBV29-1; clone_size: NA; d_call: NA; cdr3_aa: CSATKQNTEAFF; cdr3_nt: TGCAGCGCCACGAAACAGAACACTGAAGCTTTCTTT
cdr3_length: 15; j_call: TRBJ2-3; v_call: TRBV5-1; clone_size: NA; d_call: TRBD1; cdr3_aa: CASNRDRGFSDTQYF; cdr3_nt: TGCGCCAGTAACCGGGACAGGGGGTTTTCAGATACGCAGTATTTT
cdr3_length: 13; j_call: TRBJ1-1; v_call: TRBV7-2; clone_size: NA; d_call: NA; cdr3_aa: CASSLQTSTEAFF; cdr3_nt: TGTGCCAGCAGCTTACAGACAAGCACTGAAGCTTTCTTT
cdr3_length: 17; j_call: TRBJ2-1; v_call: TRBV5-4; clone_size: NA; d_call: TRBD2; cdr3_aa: CASSARTSGTSYNEQFF; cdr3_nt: TGTGCCAGCAGCGCTCGAACTAGCGGAACCTCCTACAATGAGCAGTTCTTC
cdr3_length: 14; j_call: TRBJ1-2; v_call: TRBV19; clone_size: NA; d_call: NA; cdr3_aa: CATSGADANYGYTF; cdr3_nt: TGTGCCACCTCTGGGGCAGACGCTAACTATGGCTACACCTTC
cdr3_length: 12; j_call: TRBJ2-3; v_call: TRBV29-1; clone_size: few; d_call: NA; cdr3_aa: CSADRIRDTQYF; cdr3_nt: TGCAGCGCAGACCGAATCAGGGATACGCAGTATTTT
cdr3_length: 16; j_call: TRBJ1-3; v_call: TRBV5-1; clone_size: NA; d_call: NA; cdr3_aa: CASSLYGGASGNTIYF; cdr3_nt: TGCGCCAGCAGCTTGTATGGGGGAGCCTCTGGAAACACCATATATTTT
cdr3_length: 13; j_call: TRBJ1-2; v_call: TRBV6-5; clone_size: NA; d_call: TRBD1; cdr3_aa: CASRPGTDYGYTF; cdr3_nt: TGTGCCAGCAGACCCGGGACAGACTATGGCTACACCTTC
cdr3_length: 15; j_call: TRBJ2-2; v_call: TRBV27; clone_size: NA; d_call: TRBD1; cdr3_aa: CASSFWTGGPGELFF; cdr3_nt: TGTGCCAGCAGTTTCTGGACAGGGGGCCCCGGGGAGCTGTTTTTT
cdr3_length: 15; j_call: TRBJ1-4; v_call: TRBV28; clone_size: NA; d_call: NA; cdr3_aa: CASSNDWEFNEKLFF; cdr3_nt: TGTGCCAGCAGTAATGACTGGGAGTTCAATGAAAAACTGTTTTTT
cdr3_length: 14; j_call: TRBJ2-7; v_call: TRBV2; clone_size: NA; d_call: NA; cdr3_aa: CASSAHTGSYEQYF; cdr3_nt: TGTGCCAGCAGTGCGCATACAGGTTCCTACGAGCAGTACTTC
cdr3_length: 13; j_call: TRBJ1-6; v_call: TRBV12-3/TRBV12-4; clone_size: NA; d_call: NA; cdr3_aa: CASCGRYNSPLHF; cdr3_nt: TGTGCCAGCTGCGGAAGATATAATTCACCCCTCCACTTT
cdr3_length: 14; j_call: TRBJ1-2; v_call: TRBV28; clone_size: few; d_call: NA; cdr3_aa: CAGSGGGVFYGYTF; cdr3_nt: TGTGCCGGATCGGGGGGTGGAGTATTTTATGGCTACACCTTC
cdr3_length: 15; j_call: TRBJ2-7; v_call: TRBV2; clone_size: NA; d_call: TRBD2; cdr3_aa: CASRPGTSGSYEQYF; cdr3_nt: TGTGCCAGCAGACCCGGGACTAGCGGGAGCTACGAGCAGTACTTC